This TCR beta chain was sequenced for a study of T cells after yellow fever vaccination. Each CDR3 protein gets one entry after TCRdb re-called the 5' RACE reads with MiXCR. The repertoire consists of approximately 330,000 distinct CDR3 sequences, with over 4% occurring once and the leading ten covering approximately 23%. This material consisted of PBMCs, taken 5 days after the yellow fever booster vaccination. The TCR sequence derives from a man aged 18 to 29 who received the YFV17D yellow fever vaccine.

CDR3 DNA: TGTGCCAGCACCTCCCGTAGCTCCTATAATTCACCCCTCCACTTT. It specifies CASTSRSSYNSPLHF. This sequence joins TRBV7-2 and TRBJ1-6; D unclear. The V and J ends lost 7 bases and 0 bases respectively, with 10 bases between them. The CDR3 covers 15 residues. Germline CDR1 and CDR2: SGHTA and FQGNSA.